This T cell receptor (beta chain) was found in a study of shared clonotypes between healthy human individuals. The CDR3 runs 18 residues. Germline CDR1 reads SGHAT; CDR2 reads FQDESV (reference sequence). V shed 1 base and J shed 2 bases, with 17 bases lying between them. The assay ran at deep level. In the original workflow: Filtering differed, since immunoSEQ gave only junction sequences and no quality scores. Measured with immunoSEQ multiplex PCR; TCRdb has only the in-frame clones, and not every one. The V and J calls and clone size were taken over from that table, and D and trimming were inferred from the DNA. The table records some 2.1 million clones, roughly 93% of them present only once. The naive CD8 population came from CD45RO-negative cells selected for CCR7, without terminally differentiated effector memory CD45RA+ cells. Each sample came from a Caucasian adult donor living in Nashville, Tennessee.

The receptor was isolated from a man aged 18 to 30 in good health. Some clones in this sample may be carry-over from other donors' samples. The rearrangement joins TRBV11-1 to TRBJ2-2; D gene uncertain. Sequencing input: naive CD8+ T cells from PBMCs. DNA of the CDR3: TGTGCCAGCAGCTTAGAACGGTCCGTTCTGCTAAACACCGGGGAGCTGTTTTTT. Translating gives CASSLERSVLLNTGELFF.